One T cell receptor beta chain is described in this entry. Its antigen remains unidentified. One base away lies a much larger clone, so this may be a sequencing read error. The data were taken from a study of metastatic and nonmetastatic thyroid tumors. Turning to the study itself: It was across blood and tumor or nodule tissue from malignant and benign thyroid patients that repertoires were compared.

The CDR3 is 14 residues long. Germline V gene sequence: CDR1 MRHNA, CDR2 SNTAGT. V gave up 6 bases and J gave up 4 bases, with 14 bases separating them. Not a single patient had been given any form of treatment at any point before undergoing thyroid surgery. Study observations and caveats: Patients with malignant thyroid tumors reportedly had significantly higher TCR beta diversity than those with benign nodules, in blood and tumor.

In the original analysis: To classify distant metastasis in papillary thyroid cancer, a model was built from CDR3 differences across clinicopathological groups. From the PCR reads, TCRdb re-called clones with MiXCR. In this record, the V and J calls reflect TCRdb's handling and not the investigators' own analysis. Here the sample spans some 84,000 clones, about 9.1% being singletons. Material: blood. The clonotype originates from a female donor with papillary thyroid cancer or a benign thyroid nodule (not recorded which). Some clones in this sample may be carry-over from other donors' samples. The J gene is TRBJ2-3, the V gene TRBV6-4, with TRBD1 as a possible D gene (6 bases). The CDR3 region has the DNA TGTGCCAGCAGAGTCGGACAGTGCGCAGATACGCAGTATTTT. The encoded protein is CASRVGQCADTQYF.